These T cell receptor beta chains were read from a single sample in a study of T-cell reconstitution after alpha-beta-depleted transplantation in children. In TCRdb, the PCR reads were re-called with MiXCR into one record per CDR3 protein. The sample comprises approximately 590,000 distinct CDR3 sequences, 10% to 13% of which are singletons, and about 4.2% rests with the top ten. Sequences were derived from PBMCs from the stem cell graft donor, sampled from the stem cell graft. The receptor source for this set is a human donor who donated a stem cell graft to a child with acute myeloid leukemia. The CDR3 runs from the conserved cysteine through the conserved F or W. D genes are given only for firm matches. Size tells how often a clone was seen (once, few, many) or the class of an expanded clone, and some rows leave it out.

cdr3_nt	cdr3_aa	j_call	d_call	clone_size	v_call
TGTGCCAGCAGCCCGGGACTAGCGGGAGGGAGATCGAACACCGGGGAGCTGTTTTTT	CASSPGLAGGRSNTGELFF	TRBJ2-2	TRBD2	-	TRBV11-2
TGTGCCAGCAGTCGACTAGATTTTTACTTC	CASSRLDFYF	TRBJ2-5	-	-	TRBV6-2/TRBV6-3
TGTGCCAGCAGCTACCGACTATTGTGGACCCAGTACTTC	CASSYRLLWTQYF	TRBJ2-5	-	many	TRBV12-3/TRBV12-4
TGTGCCAGCAGGGGGACAGGGGGCAGAGAGACCCAGTACTTC	CASRGTGGRETQYF	TRBJ2-5	TRBD1	-	TRBV12-3/TRBV12-4
TGTGCCACCAGTAAGGGTTACGGATACACCTTC	CATSKGYGYTF	TRBJ1-2	-	many	TRBV24-1
TGTGCCAGTATTACCGCAGGGGGCACGGTCGGGGAGCTGTTTTTT	CASITAGGTVGELFF	TRBJ2-2	TRBD1	few	TRBV19
TGCAGCGCGGGACAGGGGAATGGTGGAAACACCATATATTTT	CSAGQGNGGNTIYF	TRBJ1-3	TRBD1	-	TRBV29-1
TGCAGCGTTGCCAATCCGGGTTTCGAGCAGTTCTTC	CSVANPGFEQFF	TRBJ2-1	-	many	TRBV29-1
TGTGCCAGCAGTTTATCCCGGAGGAAACTCACTGAAGCTTTCTTT	CASSLSRRKLTEAFF	TRBJ1-1	-	-	TRBV28
TGCGCCAGCAGGGGCGTCAAGGGGGAAGAGACCCAGTACTTC	CASRGVKGEETQYF	TRBJ2-5	-	once	TRBV5-1
TGTGCCAGCAGTTTAGCGGGGCTAAGCCGGAATGAGCAGTTCTTC	CASSLAGLSRNEQFF	TRBJ2-1	TRBD2	few	TRBV6-2/TRBV6-3
TGTGCCAGCAGCGTCTCCCGGGATAGCGGGGCTGAGCAGTTCTTC	CASSVSRDSGAEQFF	TRBJ2-1	TRBD2	few	TRBV11-2
TGTGCCAGCAGCTCCCTGGGCGGGAGTAACACCGGGGAGCTGTTTTTT	CASSSLGGSNTGELFF	TRBJ2-2	TRBD2	-	TRBV7-2
TGTGCCAGCAGTTACTCTCTAGCGGGAGCCCCCACAGATACGCAGTATTTT	CASSYSLAGAPTDTQYF	TRBJ2-3	TRBD2	-	TRBV6-5
TGCGCCAGCAGCTTAAAACAGGGAACATACAATGAGCAGTTCTTC	CASSLKQGTYNEQFF	TRBJ2-1	-	-	TRBV5-1
TGTGCCAGCAGTTACTCCGGGAGGTCTTGGAAGGCAGGGTCCCCAGATACGCAGTATTTT	CASSYSGRSWKAGSPDTQYF	TRBJ2-3	TRBD2	-	TRBV6-2/TRBV6-3
TGTGCCAGCAGTCACAGTAGCGCCGGGGAGCTGTTTTTT	CASSHSSAGELFF	TRBJ2-2	-	many	TRBV12-3/TRBV12-4
TGTGCCAGCGGGCGGACAGGGGGGTTGAACGAGCAGTACTTC	CASGRTGGLNEQYF	TRBJ2-7	TRBD1	-	TRBV27
TGTGCCAGCAGCTCCTACGGACCGAGCTCCTACAATGAGCAGTTCTTC	CASSSYGPSSYNEQFF	TRBJ2-1	-	many	TRBV5-6
TGTGCCAGCGGCGCCACCTACAATGAGCAGTTCTTC	CASGATYNEQFF	TRBJ2-1	-	many	TRBV7-2
TGTGCCAGCACCCAACAGCGACCGGGACTGGGGATGAACACTGAAGCTTTCTTT	CASTQQRPGLGMNTEAFF	TRBJ1-1	-	few	TRBV6-2/TRBV6-3
TGTGCCAGCAGTCAAACTCGTGACGCGAACACCGGGGAGCTGTTTTTT	CASSQTRDANTGELFF	TRBJ2-2	-	many	TRBV25-1
TGCAGCGTCGGCCGGGGCGGGGAGCTGTTTTTT	CSVGRGGELFF	TRBJ2-2	-	many	TRBV29-1
TGCGCCAGCAGCGTTGCCGGGACAGCCTACGAGCAGTACTTC	CASSVAGTAYEQYF	TRBJ2-7	TRBD1	many	TRBV5-1
TGCAGTGCTAGTCGTAGCGGGCTACCCAATGAGCAGTTCTTC	CSASRSGLPNEQFF	TRBJ2-1	TRBD2	-	TRBV20-1
TGCGCCAGCAGCCCGGGGGGGGTCCCTCAGCCCCAGCATTTT	CASSPGGVPQPQHF	TRBJ1-5	-	few	TRBV5-1
TGCAGTGCTGTGACAGGGGGCTCCCTCTATAATTCACCCCTCCACTTT	CSAVTGGSLYNSPLHF	TRBJ1-6	TRBD1	many	TRBV20-1